The 6 T cell receptor beta chains below all came from one sample that was sequenced in a study of T-cell reconstitution after alpha-beta-depleted transplantation in children. Unique molecular identifiers were incorporated during preparation of the TCRbeta library. Using its own MiXCR run on the PCR reads, TCRdb lists one record per CDR3 protein. The sample records more than 90,000 distinct CDR3 sequences, roughly 8.8% being singletons. The sample here was PBMCs from the stem cell graft donor, taken from the stem cell graft. The receptors originated from a human donor who donated a stem cell graft to a child with congenital amegakaryocytic thrombocytopenia.

At least ten counts were recorded for this clonotype. This chain joins TRBV10-3 and TRBJ2-3, with D hard to call. The germline V gene has CDR1 ENHRY and CDR2 SYGVKD. The CDR3 consists of 16 residues. Trimming shortened V by 5 bases and J by 4 bases, and 19 bases separated the two germline ends. The CDR3 loop is CAISQPHGLGADTQYF. Here the CDR3 DNA reads TGTGCCATCAGTCAGCCTCACGGCTTGGGCGCAGATACGCAGTATTTT.

This clonotype was counted many times. V usage is TRBV5-1 and J usage is TRBJ1-2; D might be TRBD1 (5 bases). Germline V CDR1 and CDR2: SGHRS, YFSETQ. The CDR3 length is 14 residues. The V end was cut by 0 bases, the J end by 8 bases, with 14 bases between. The CDR3 coding sequence is TGCGCCAGCAGCTTGGCCAGGGAGGAAGACGGCTACACCTTC. Amino acid sequence: CASSLAREEDGYTF. Complete variable domain (other parts from reference TRBV5-1 and TRBJ1-2): KAGVTQTPRYLIKTRGQQVTLSCSPISGHRSVSWYQQTPGQGLQFLFEYFSETQRNKGNFPGRFSGRQFSNSRSEMNVSTLELGDSALYLCASSLAREEDGYTFGSGTRLTVV.

This clonotype showed up many times. The V and J genes are TRBV20-1 and TRBJ1-1, with TRBD1 as a possible D gene (5 bases). There are 15 residues in the CDR3. Germline V lookup: CDR1 DFQATT, CDR2 SNEGSKA (reference sequence). Deletions cut 3 bases from V and 5 bases from J, with 19 bases between. CDR3 loop: CSASTGAGTGTEAFF. For the CDR3, the DNA is TGCAGTGCTAGTACCGGGGCTGGGACCGGGACTGAAGCTTTCTTT.

This clonotype was counted ten times or more. The chain links TRBV20-1 to TRBJ1-5, with D unresolved. Trimming took 5 bases from V and 2 from J, leaving 10 bases between them. Germline CDR1 DFQATT, CDR2 SNEGSKA (reference sequence). CDR3 length equals 13 residues. The CDR3 DNA is TGCAGTGCTTCGACCCTGGGCAATCAGCCCCAGCATTTT. Translation: CSASTLGNQPQHF.

The V call is TRBV29-1, the J call TRBJ2-1; D possibly matches TRBD1 or TRBD2 (5 bases each). CDR3 length: 12 residues. V was shortened by 0 bases and J by 9 bases, with 9 bases between the two germline ends. CDR1 and CDR2 (germline): SQVTM, ANQGSEA. CDR3 protein: CSVEDWGIEQFF. As DNA, the CDR3 is TGCAGCGTTGAAGATTGGGGGATTGAGCAGTTCTTC.

The sample holds many counts of this clonotype. V gene TRBV12-3 or TRBV12-4 combines with J gene TRBJ2-2, with 9 bases aligning to TRBD1. CDR3 length: 15 amino acids. Trimming took 6 bases from V and 5 from J; bases not matched to a gene: 7. CDR3 loop: CASRGGTGRTGELFF. The CDR3 DNA is TGTGCCAGCAGGGGGGGGACAGGGAGGACCGGGGAGCTGTTTTTT.